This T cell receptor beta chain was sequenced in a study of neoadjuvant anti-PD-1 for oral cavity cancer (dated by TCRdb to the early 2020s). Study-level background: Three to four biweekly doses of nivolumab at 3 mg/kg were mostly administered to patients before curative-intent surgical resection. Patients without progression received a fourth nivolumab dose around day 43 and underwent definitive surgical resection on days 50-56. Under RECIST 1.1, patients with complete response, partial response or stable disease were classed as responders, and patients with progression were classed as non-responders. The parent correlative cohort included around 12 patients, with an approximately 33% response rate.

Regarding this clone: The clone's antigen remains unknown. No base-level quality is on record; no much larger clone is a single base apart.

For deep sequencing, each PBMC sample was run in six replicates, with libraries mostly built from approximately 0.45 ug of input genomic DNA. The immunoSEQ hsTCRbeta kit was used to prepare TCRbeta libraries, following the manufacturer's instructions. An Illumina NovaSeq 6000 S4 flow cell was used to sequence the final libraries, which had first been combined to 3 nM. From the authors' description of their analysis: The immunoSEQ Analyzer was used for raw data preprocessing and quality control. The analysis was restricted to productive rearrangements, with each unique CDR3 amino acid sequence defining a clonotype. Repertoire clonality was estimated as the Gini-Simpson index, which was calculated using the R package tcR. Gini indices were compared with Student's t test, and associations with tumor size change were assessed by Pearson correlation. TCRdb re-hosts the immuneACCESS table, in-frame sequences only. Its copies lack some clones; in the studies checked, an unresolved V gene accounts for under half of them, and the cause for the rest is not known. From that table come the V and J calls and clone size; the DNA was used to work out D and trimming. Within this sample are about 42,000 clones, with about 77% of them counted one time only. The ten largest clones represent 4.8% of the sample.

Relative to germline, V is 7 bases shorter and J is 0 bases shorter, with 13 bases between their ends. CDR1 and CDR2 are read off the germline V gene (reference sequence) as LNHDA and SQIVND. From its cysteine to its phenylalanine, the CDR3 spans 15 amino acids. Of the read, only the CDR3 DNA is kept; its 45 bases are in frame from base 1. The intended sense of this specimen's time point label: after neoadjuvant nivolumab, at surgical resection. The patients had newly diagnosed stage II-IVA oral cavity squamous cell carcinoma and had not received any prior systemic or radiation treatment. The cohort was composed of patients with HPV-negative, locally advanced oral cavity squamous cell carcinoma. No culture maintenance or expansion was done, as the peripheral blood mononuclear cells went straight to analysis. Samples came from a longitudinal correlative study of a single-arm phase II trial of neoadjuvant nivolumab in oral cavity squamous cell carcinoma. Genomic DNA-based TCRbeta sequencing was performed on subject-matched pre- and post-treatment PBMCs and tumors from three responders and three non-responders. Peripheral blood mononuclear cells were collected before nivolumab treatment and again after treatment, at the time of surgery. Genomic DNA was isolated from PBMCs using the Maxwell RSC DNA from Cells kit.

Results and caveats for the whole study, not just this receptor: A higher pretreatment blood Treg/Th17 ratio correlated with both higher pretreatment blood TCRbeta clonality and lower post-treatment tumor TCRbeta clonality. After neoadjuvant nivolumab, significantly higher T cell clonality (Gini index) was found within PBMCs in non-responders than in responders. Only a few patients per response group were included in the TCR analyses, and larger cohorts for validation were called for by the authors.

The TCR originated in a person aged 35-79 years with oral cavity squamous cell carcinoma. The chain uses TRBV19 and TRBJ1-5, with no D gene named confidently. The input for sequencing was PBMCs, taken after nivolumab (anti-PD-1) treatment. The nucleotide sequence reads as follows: TGTGCCAGTAAAATAAGGGTAGATAGCAATCAGCCCCAGCATTTT. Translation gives CASKIRVDSNQPQHF.